This T cell receptor (beta chain) originates from a study of Graves' ophthalmopathy and Graves' hyperthyroidism (dated by TCRdb to the late 2010s). A note on the overall study: Hyperthyroidism was defined as stable when no progression to ophthalmopathy occurred within 18 months of follow-up. The study used TCR beta repertoire signatures to distinguish Graves' ophthalmopathy from Graves' hyperthyroidism and to predict progression to ophthalmopathy. In total, 120 to 150 blood samples were TCR-sequenced: roughly 45 ophthalmopathy, under 85 hyperthyroidism and roughly 17 hyperthyroidism-to-ophthalmopathy patients. A discovery set of 100 patients (43 ophthalmopathy, 55 to 65 stable hyperthyroidism) was enrolled to explore V-J signatures distinguishing ophthalmopathy from hyperthyroidism. The independent validation cohort included 20 or so hyperthyroidism patients plus 17 patients who later progressed from hyperthyroidism to ophthalmopathy. In roughly 6 hyperthyroidism patients, T-cell repertoires of thyroid tissue and blood were compared. Following sample collection, hyperthyroidism patients were given methimazole at a starting dose of 30 mg daily, and ophthalmopathy patients were given high-dose intravenous methylprednisolone. What the study reported, not specific to this receptor: In validation, the model predicted ophthalmopathy progression with about 64% sensitivity and less than 80% specificity; roughly 11 predicted patients were CT-confirmed with GO in a median of around 6.5 months. Most expanded thyroid clonotypes with a frequency above 0.001 also appeared in blood, which suggests that blood repertoires may reflect the immune response in the thyroid. Sample size was not statistically predetermined, and group allocation was not concealed from the investigators. The 13-signature model separated ophthalmopathy from stable hyperthyroidism with about 86% sensitivity and roughly 84% specificity in cross-validation, and 80%/75% in the test set.

Hyperthyroidism patients were newly diagnosed, with disease duration under 2 months, and aged 18 to 65 years. Patients with other autoimmune diseases, uncontrolled infections, pregnancy or lactation were excluded from the study. Clinical symptoms, serum thyroxine, TRAb, thyroid ultrasound and orbital computed tomography were used for diagnosis. Total RNA was extracted with Trizol reagent and quality-checked on an Agilent 2100 Bioanalyzer. The CDR3, from cysteine to phenylalanine, totals 13 residues. The only DNA kept is the CDR3, 39 bases in frame from the first base. From the germline V gene, CDR1 is ENHRY and CDR2 is SYGVKD. About this clonotype: Its antigen remains unidentified. This sequence may be a read error, since a much larger clone differs from it by one base.

TCR beta CDR3 regions were amplified from RNA transcripts for repertoire sequencing. HTBI primers and the Qiagen OneStep RT-PCR kit were used in a first-round RT-PCR, which was followed by a second-round multiplex PCR, size selection and purification. Libraries were sequenced paired-end with 100 bp reads on an Illumina HiSeq2000. The source study handled its data this way. Reads were processed with SOAPnuke, discarding reads with adapters, uncalled bases, mean Phred below 15, or no exact constant-primer or identifier match. COPE v1.2.5 was used to merge the high-quality paired reads. Clonotypes were defined as unique nucleotide sequences and were aligned to IMGT TRB V, D and J references using MiTCR v1.1. Only V-J combinations with frequency above 0.0001 were analysed, covering 98% to 99.2% of repertoires. For each V-J combination, a TCR clonal expansion and chaos score was defined as the ratio of F50 clonal expansion to chaos observed in the TCRdist matrix. Features were reduced by Welch's t-statistics and random forest to over 10 V-J combinations, which fed a naive Bayes classifier. Thyroid-blood repertoire similarity was quantified with the Morisita-Horn index. The public reads were reanalyzed by TCRdb: fastp trimming at Q25, MiXCR alignment, in-frame beta chains only. Every CDR3 protein is listed once, alongside the most common genes and DNA of its rows. These V and J calls derive from TCRdb rather than the authors' analysis. This sample lists about 590,000 distinct CDR3 sequences; less than 40% were detected once. About 4.2% of the sample is held by the ten biggest clonotypes.

This sequence was found in an adult man with Graves' hyperthyroidism. The specimen sequenced was peripheral blood or thyroid tissue (not recorded which). The chain is made from TRBV10-3 and TRBJ1-2, and TRBD1 matches 7 of the central bases. The DNA sequence follows: TGTGCCAGCAGTACAGGGGTCCCCTATGGCTACATCTTC. Its product reads: CASSTGVPYGYIF.